This T cell receptor (beta chain) was captured in a study of blood T cell repertoires in COVID-19. About the research overall: Samples taken during acute and convalescent COVID-19 were collected in the United States, Italy and Spain. Nucleic acid was either cDNA or gDNA, and it came from T cells, B-cell-depleted T cells, or PBMCs.

This clone was seen a few times. There are 14 residues in the CDR3. Germline V gene lookup returns CDR1 SGHAT and CDR2 FQDESV (reference sequence). V was trimmed by 0 bases and J by 6 bases, leaving 6 bases between them. In the original analysis: Reference gene primers were amplified, and this amplification served to estimate nucleated cell counts. Assay: immunoSEQ multiplex PCR; the TCRdb copy retains only in-frame clones and omits some. For V, J and clone size, that table is used; D and trimming come from the DNA. The sample lists about 150,000 clones; about 86% were seen once. The receptor's source is a man aged 50 to 60 with active or convalescent COVID-19. The rearrangement uses TRBV11-1 and TRBJ1-6; no clear D. Sequenced sample: peripheral blood. The CDR3 bases are TGTGCCAGCAGCTTAGCGTTTCTTAATTCACCCCTCCACTTT. It codes for CASSLAFLNSPLHF.